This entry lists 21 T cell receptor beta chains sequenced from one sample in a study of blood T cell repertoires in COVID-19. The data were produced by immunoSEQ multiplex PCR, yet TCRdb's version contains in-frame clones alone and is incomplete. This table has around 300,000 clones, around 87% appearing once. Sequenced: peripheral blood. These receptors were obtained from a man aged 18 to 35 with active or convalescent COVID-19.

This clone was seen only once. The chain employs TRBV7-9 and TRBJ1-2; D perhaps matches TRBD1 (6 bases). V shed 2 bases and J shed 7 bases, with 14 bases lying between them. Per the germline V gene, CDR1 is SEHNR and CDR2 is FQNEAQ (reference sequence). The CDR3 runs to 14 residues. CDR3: CASSLTQGPGGYTF. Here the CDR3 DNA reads TGTGCCAGCAGCTTAACACAGGGCCCTGGTGGCTACACCTTC.

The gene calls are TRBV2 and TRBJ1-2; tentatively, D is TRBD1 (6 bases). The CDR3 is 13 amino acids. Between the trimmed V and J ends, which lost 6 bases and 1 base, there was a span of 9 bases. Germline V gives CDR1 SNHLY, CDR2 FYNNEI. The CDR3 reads CASRWGLNYGYTF. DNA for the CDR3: TGTGCCAGCAGGTGGGGGCTTAACTATGGCTACACCTTC.

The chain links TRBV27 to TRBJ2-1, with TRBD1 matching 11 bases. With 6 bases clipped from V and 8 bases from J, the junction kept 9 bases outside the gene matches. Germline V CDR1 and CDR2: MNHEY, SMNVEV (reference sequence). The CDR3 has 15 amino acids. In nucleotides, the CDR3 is TGTGCCAGCAGAACTCCGGGACAGGGGGTCGATGAGCAGTTCTTC. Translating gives CASRTPGQGVDEQFF.

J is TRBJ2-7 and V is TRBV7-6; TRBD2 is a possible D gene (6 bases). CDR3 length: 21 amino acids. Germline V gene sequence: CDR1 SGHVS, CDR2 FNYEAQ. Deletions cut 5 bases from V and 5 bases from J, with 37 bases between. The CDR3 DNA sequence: TGTGCCAGCAGCCCCACAATTTTGACGGGTGCCGCAGAATATGGGAGGAACGAGCAGTACTTC. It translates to CASSPTILTGAAEYGRNEQYF.

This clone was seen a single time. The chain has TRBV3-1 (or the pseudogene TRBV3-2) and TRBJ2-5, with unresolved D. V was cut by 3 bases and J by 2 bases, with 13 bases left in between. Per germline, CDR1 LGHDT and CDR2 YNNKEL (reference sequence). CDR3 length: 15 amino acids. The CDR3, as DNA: TGTGCCAGCAGCCATTACCGTACAGCACAAGAGACCCAGTACTTC. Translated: CASSHYRTAQETQYF.

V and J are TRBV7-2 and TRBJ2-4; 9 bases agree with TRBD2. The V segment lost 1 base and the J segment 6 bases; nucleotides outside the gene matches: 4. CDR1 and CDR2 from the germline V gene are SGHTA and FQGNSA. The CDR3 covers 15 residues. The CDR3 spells CASSLDSSGINIQYF. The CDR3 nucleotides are TGTGCCAGCAGCTTAGATTCTAGCGGGATAAACATTCAGTACTTC.

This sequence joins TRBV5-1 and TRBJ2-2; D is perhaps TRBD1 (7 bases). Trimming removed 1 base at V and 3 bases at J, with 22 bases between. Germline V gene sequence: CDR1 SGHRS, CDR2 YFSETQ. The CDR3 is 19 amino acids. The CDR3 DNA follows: TGCGCCAGCAGCTTGAATTTGGCTTCAGGGGGGCCCTACACCGGGGAGCTGTTTTTT. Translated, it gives CASSLNLASGGPYTGELFF. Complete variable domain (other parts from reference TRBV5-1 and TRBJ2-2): KAGVTQTPRYLIKTRGQQVTLSCSPISGHRSVSWYQQTPGQGLQFLFEYFSETQRNKGNFPGRFSGRQFSNSRSEMNVSTLELGDSALYLCASSLNLASGGPYTGELFFGEGSRLTVL.

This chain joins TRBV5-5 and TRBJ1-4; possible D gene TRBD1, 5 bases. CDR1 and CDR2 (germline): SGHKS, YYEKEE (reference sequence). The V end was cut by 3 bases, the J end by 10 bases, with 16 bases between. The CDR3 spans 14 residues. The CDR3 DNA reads TGTGCCAGCAGCTGGGGGGACGCACGCGGAAAACTGTTTTTT. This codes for CASSWGDARGKLFF.

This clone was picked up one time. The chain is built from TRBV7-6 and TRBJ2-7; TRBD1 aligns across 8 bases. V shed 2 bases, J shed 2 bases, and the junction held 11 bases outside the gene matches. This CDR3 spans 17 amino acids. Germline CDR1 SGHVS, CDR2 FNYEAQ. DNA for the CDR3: TGTGCCAGCAGCTTAACTTTTGGGCAGGGGGCACCCTACGAGCAGTACTTC. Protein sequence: CASSLTFGQGAPYEQYF.

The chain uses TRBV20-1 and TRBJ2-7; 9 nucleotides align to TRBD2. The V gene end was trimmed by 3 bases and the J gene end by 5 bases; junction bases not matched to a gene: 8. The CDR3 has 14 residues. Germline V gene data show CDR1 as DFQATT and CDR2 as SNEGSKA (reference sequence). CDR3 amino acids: CSASFAGGPHEQYF. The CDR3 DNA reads TGCAGTGCTAGTTTCGCGGGAGGGCCCCACGAGCAGTACTTC.

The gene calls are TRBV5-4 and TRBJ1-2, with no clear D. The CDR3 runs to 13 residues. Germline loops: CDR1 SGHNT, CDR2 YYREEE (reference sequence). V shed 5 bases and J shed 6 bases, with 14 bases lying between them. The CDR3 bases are TGTGCCAGCAGTACGACATTATCGCATGGCTACACCTTC. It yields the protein CASSTTLSHGYTF.

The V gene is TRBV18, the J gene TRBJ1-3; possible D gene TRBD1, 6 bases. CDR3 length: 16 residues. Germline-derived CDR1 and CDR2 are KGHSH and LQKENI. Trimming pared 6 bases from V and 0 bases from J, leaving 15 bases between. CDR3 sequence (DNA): TGTGCCAGCTCGCCGGGACAAGGAAACTCTGGAAACACCATATATTTT. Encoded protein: CASSPGQGNSGNTIYF.

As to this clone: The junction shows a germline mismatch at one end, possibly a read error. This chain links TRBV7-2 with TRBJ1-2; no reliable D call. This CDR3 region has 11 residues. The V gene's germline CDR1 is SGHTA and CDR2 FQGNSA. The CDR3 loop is CASSLAGKEAF. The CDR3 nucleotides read TGTGCCAGCAGCTTAGCGGGCAAGGAAGCCTTC.

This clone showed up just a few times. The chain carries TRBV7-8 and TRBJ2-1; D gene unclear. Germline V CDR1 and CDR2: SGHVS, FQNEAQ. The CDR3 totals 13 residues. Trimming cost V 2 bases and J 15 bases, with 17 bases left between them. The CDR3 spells CASSLLVDSSLFF. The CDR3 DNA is TGTGCCAGCAGCTTATTGGTCGACTCTTCGCTGTTCTTC.

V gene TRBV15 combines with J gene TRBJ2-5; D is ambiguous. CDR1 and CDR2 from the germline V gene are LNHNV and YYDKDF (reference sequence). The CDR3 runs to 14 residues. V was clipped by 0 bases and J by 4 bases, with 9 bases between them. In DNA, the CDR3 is TGTGCCACCAGCAGAGAAGAGGCGACAGAGACCCAGTACTTC. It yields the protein CATSREEATETQYF.

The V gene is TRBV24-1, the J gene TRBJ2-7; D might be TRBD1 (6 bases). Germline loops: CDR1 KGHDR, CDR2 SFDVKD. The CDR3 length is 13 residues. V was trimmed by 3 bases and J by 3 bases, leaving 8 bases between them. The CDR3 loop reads CATSDQDSYEQYF. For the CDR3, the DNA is TGTGCCACCAGTGATCAGGACAGCTACGAGCAGTACTTC.

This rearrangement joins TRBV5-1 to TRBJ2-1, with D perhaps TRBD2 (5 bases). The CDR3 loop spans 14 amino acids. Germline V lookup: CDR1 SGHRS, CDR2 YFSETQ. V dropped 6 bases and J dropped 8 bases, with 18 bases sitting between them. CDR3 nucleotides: TGCGCCAGCAAAAGAGAGGCTAGCATTGATGAGCAGTTCTTC. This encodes CASKREASIDEQFF.

The DNA of the CDR3 is TGTGCCAGCAGGCCCACAGGGGGCTACAATCAGCCCCAGCATTTT. This gives the protein CASRPTGGYNQPQHF. The chain uses TRBV6-5 and TRBJ1-5; 9 nucleotides line up with TRBD1. Germline lookup yields CDR1 MNHEY and CDR2 SVGAGI. CDR3 length: 15 amino acids. Trimming at V came to 6 bases and at J to 3 bases, leaving 6 bases not matched to a gene.

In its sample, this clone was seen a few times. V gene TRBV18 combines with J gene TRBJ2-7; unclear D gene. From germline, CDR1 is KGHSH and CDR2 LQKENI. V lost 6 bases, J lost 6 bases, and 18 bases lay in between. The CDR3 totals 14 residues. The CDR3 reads CASSHFTTRGEQYF. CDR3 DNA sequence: TGTGCCAGCTCGCACTTCACAACCCGCGGCGAGCAGTACTTC.

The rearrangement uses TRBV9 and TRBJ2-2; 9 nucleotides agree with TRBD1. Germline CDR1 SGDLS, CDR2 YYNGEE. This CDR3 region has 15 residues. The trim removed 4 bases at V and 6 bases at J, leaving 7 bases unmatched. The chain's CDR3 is CASSLRDRVAGELFF. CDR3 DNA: TGTGCCAGCAGCCTGAGGGACAGGGTGGCCGGGGAGCTGTTTTTT.

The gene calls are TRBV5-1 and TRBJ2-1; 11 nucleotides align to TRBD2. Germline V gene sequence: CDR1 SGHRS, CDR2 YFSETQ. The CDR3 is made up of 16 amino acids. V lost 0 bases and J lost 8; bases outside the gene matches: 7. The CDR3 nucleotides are TGCGCCAGCAGCTTGGACGGACTAGCGGGTTTGGATGAGCAGTTCTTC. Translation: CASSLDGLAGLDEQFF.